Below are 12 T cell receptor beta chains sequenced from a single sample in a study of response to subunit inactivated influenza vaccine. One entry per CDR3 protein results from TCRdb running MiXCR on the RT-PCR reads. This sample has 800,000 or so distinct CDR3 sequences; 21% occur once, and the top ten carry 10% to 13%. Here the sequenced sample was PBMCs from blood, taken less than 6 days after vaccination. Receptors originate from a man aged 50 to 60 who received an inactivated influenza vaccine.

The sample holds a few counts of this clonotype. V is TRBV6-1 and J is TRBJ1-1, with D maybe TRBD1 (5 bases). Germline V gene sequence: CDR1 MNHNS, CDR2 SASEGT. The V end lost 7 bases, the J end lost 1 base, and 13 bases lay between the germline ends. The length of the CDR3 is 14 residues. DNA for the CDR3: TGTGCCAGCATAGCCTGGGGGGGGAACACTGAAGCTTTCTTT. Protein: CASIAWGGNTEAFF.

This clonotype was seen more than once but under ten times. The chain uses TRBV7-9 and TRBJ2-1, with 8 bases matching TRBD1. Germline values: CDR1 SEHNR, CDR2 FQNEAQ (reference sequence). Trimming cost V 4 bases and J 8 bases; bases outside gene matches: 7. The CDR3 extends over 14 amino acids. The CDR3 nucleotides are TGTGCCAGCAGCTCAACCGGGACAGGCGATGAGCAGTTCTTC. It translates to CASSSTGTGDEQFF.

This clonotype showed up just a few times. V gene TRBV20-1 combines with J gene TRBJ2-5; D is possibly TRBD2 (5 bases). The CDR3 has 12 amino acids. Deletions cut 4 bases from V and 5 bases from J, with 11 bases between. From germline, CDR1 is DFQATT and CDR2 SNEGSKA (reference sequence). This chain's CDR3 is CSAIRGTETQYF. Written as DNA, the CDR3 is TGCAGTGCTATACGGGGAACGGAGACCCAGTACTTC.

The DNA of the CDR3 is TGCAGCGTTAGACTGCTAATGGAGACCCAGTACTTC. Its translation is CSVRLLMETQYF. V gene TRBV29-1 combines with J gene TRBJ2-5, with D unclear. The CDR3 is 12 residues long. V lost 5 bases to trimming and J lost 5 bases, with 12 bases between them. Germline V gene data show CDR1 as SQVTM and CDR2 as ANQGSEA. Based on the CDR3 plus reference TRBV29-1 and TRBJ2-5, the full variable domain is SAVISQKPSRDICQRGTSLTIQCQVDSQVTMMFWYRQQPGQSLTLIATANQGSEATYESGFVIDKFPISRPNLTFSTLTVSNMSPEDSSIYLCSVRLLMETQYFGPGTRLLVL.

The rearrangement links TRBV5-1 to TRBJ1-1; possible D gene TRBD1, 5 bases. V gave up 0 bases and J gave up 7 bases, with 13 bases separating them. This CDR3 comprises 14 residues. Per germline, CDR1 SGHRS and CDR2 YFSETQ. The CDR3 region has the DNA TGCGCCAGCAGCTTGGTTCGGGGGGGGAATGAAGCTTTCTTT. Protein sequence: CASSLVRGGNEAFF. Complete variable domain (other parts from reference TRBV5-1 and TRBJ1-1): KAGVTQTPRYLIKTRGQQVTLSCSPISGHRSVSWYQQTPGQGLQFLFEYFSETQRNKGNFPGRFSGRQFSNSRSEMNVSTLELGDSALYLCASSLVRGGNEAFFGQGTRLTVV.

This clonotype was picked up a small number of times. The rearrangement joins TRBV7-2 to TRBJ2-7; no clear D. CDR1 SGHTA and CDR2 FQGNSA come from the germline V gene. The V end was cut by 5 bases, the J end by 2 bases, with 10 bases between. CDR3 length: 13 amino acids. The CDR3 region has the DNA TGTGCCAGCAGCCCCCCCGGTCCCTACGAGCAGTACTTC. Translated: CASSPPGPYEQYF.

In DNA, the CDR3 is TGCAGCGTCGACAGGGGGCGGGCAGATACGCAGTATTTT. This encodes CSVDRGRADTQYF. The chain uses TRBV20-1 and TRBJ2-3, with 10 bases lining up with TRBD1. The germline V gene encodes CDR1 DFQATT and CDR2 SNEGSKA (reference sequence). This CDR3 has 13 amino acids.

For this clonotype: The junction departs from the called germline gene at one end, perhaps through a read error. The chain recombines TRBV7-7 with TRBJ2-5, with 7 bases identical to TRBD1. From germline, CDR1 is SSHAT and CDR2 FNYEAQ (reference sequence). The CDR3 has 15 amino acids. The CDR3 region has the DNA TGTGCTAGCAGCTCGAACAGGGGCGCACAAGAGACCCAGTACTTC. Protein: CASSSNRGAQETQYF. The complete variable domain, with remaining parts taken from reference TRBV7-7 and TRBJ2-5, reads GAGVSQSPRYKVTKRGQDVTLRCDPISSHATLYWYQQALGQGPEFLTYFNYEAQPDKSGLPSDRFSAERPEGSISTLTIQRTEQRDSAMYRCASSSNRGAQETQYFGPGTRLLVL.

The chain has TRBV15 and TRBJ2-1; the D gene could be TRBD1 or TRBD2 (5 bases each). Germline CDR1 reads LNHNV; CDR2 reads YYDKDF (reference sequence). The V end lost 3 bases, the J end lost 0 bases, and 18 bases lay between the germline ends. The CDR3 sequence is 18 residues long. The CDR3 DNA follows: TGTGCCACCAGCAGGCGCCAGTATTCAGGGAGCTCCTACAATGAGCAGTTCTTC. Amino acid sequence: CATSRRQYSGSSYNEQFF.

The rearrangement links TRBV6-1 to TRBJ2-7; TRBD2 agrees at 15 bases. Germline CDR1 reads MNHNS; CDR2 reads SASEGT. This CDR3 contains 19 residues. With 6 bases clipped from V and 3 bases from J, the junction kept 15 bases outside the gene matches. Here the CDR3 reads CASSSYSPGLAGGFYEQYF. Written as DNA, the CDR3 is TGTGCCAGCAGCAGTTATTCCCCGGGACTAGCGGGGGGTTTCTACGAGCAGTACTTC.

This clonotype showed up just a few times. This rearrangement joins TRBV9 to TRBJ1-1; D not resolved. Germline-derived CDR1 and CDR2 are SGDLS and YYNGEE. The length of the CDR3 is 13 residues. V dropped 4 bases and J dropped 1 base, with 8 bases sitting between them. Here the CDR3 reads CASSWQTNTEAFF. CDR3 DNA sequence: TGTGCCAGCAGCTGGCAGACGAACACTGAAGCTTTCTTT.

V usage is TRBV7-9 and J usage is TRBJ1-2; the D is unclear. CDR1 and CDR2 from the germline V gene are SEHNR and FQNEAQ (reference sequence). The V and J ends lost 1 base and 4 bases respectively, with 16 bases between them. The CDR3 is made up of 16 amino acids. CDR3 protein: CASSLGGAGASYGYTF. The CDR3 DNA is TGTGCCAGCAGCTTAGGCGGTGCTGGAGCATCCTATGGCTACACCTTC.